This entry is about one T cell receptor (beta chain). The data were taken from a study of technical replicates of blood from a handful of donors. Sequencing used immunoSEQ multiplex PCR; TCRdb keeps in-frame clones, though not all of them. The table lists about 97,000 clones, 95% to 96% of them singletons. This CDR3 spans 14 amino acids. CDR1 is PRHDT and CDR2 is FYEKMQ in the germline V gene (reference sequence). V lost 0 bases, J lost 0 bases, and 6 bases lay in between. Sequencing used T cells isolated from PBMCs. The rearrangement links TRBV13 to TRBJ2-7; unclear D gene. The origin of this receptor is a human donor in good health. The chain's CDR3 is CASSLGYSSYEQYF. The CDR3 DNA is TGTGCCAGCAGCTTAGGATACAGCTCCTACGAGCAGTACTTC. Together with reference TRBV13 and TRBJ2-7, the CDR3 gives the full variable domain: AAGVIQSPRHLIKEKRETATLKCYPIPRHDTVYWYQQGPGQDPQFLISFYEKMQSDKGSIPDRFSAQQFSDYHSELNMSSLELGDSALYFCASSLGYSSYEQYFGPGTRLTVT.